These 9 T cell receptor beta chains originate from one sample sequenced in a study of blood T cell repertoires in COVID-19 (dated by TCRdb to 2018 to 2020). The library was made by the immunoSEQ multiplex PCR assay. TCRdb stores this immuneACCESS table with in-frame sequences only. Part of the clones is absent; in the studies checked, under half of the shortfall reflects unresolved V genes, and no reason is known for the rest. In all, the sample holds a few hundred thousand clones, and approximately 83% of those were seen once. The ten top clones hold approximately 9.9% of the sample. Sequenced sample: peripheral blood. The origin of the receptors is a woman in her sixties or seventies with acute or convalescent COVID-19.

The chain employs TRBV5-1 and TRBJ1-2; the D gene is possibly TRBD1 (5 bases). V was clipped by 4 bases and J by 3 bases, with 13 bases between them. The CDR3 has 14 residues. CDR1 is SGHRS and CDR2 is YFSETQ in the germline V gene. DNA of the CDR3: TGCGCCAGCAGCCAGGGCCAGGGTCACTATGGCTACACCTTC. It encodes CASSQGQGHYGYTF.

Details on this clone: Other DNA sequences in the sample encode the same CDR3. This sequence joins TRBV6-1 and TRBJ1-6; TRBD1 matches 7 bases. The V and J ends lost 2 bases and 7 bases, in that order; junction bases with no gene match: 5. Germline CDR1 and CDR2: MNHNS and SASEGT. The CDR3 consists of 15 residues. Here the CDR3 DNA reads TGTGCCAGCAGTGAACCTGGCAGGGGGAATTCACCCCTCCACTTT. This encodes CASSEPGRGNSPLHF.

The V call is TRBV23-1, the J call TRBJ1-2; D is uncertain. TRBV23-1 is an ORF, and what it does is uncertain. This CDR3 has 16 residues. V dropped 0 bases and J dropped 0 bases, with 11 bases sitting between them. Here the CDR3 DNA reads TGCGCCAGCAGTCAATCCACAGCGGATCCTAACTATGGCTACACCTTC. Translating it yields CASSQSTADPNYGYTF.

The gene calls are TRBV18 and TRBJ2-2, with D possibly TRBD1 on 6 matching bases. Trimming removed 10 bases at V and 4 bases at J, with 16 bases between. Per the germline V gene, CDR1 is KGHSH and CDR2 is LQKENI. This CDR3 comprises 14 residues. The CDR3 bases are TGTGCCACCACCTTCTCAGGGGCCACCGGGGAGCTGTTTTTT. The encoded protein is CATTFSGATGELFF. The full variable domain, completed using reference TRBV18 and TRBJ2-2, is NAGVMQNPRHLVRRRGQEARLRCSPMKGHSHVYWYRQLPEEGLKFMVYLQKENIIDESGMPKERFSAEFPKEGPSILRIQQVVRGDSAAYFCATTFSGATGELFFGEGSRLTVL.

The J gene is TRBJ2-2, the V gene TRBV10-1; 8 bases line up with TRBD1. The CDR3 contains 13 residues. The germline V gene encodes CDR1 WNHNN and CDR2 SYGVQD (reference sequence). V was pared by 8 bases and J by 3 bases, with 2 bases of the junction left unmatched. DNA for the CDR3: TGCGCCAGCGGGGGACAGGACACCGGGGAGCTGTTTTTT. It encodes CASGGQDTGELFF.

This chain uses TRBV7-6 with TRBJ2-7; the D is unclear. Per germline, CDR1 SGHVS and CDR2 FNYEAQ. The V and J ends lost 2 bases and 0 bases respectively, with 17 bases between them. The CDR3 consists of 17 residues. CDR3 region: CASSLRVAGYTSYEQYF. Here the CDR3 DNA reads TGTGCCAGCAGCTTACGTGTTGCAGGCTACACCTCCTACGAGCAGTACTTC.

This clone showed up just once. The chain employs TRBV29-1 and TRBJ1-1; D unresolved. Germline values: CDR1 SQVTM, CDR2 ANQGSEA. Trimming took off 5 bases at V and 1 base at J, with 8 bases between the two ends. The CDR3 runs to 12 residues. The CDR3 loop is CSVRVRNTEAFF. CDR3 sequence (DNA): TGCAGCGTTCGAGTCCGGAACACTGAAGCTTTCTTT. Full variable domain (remainder filled in from reference TRBV29-1 and TRBJ1-1): SAVISQKPSRDICQRGTSLTIQCQVDSQVTMMFWYRQQPGQSLTLIATANQGSEATYESGFVIDKFPISRPNLTFSTLTVSNMSPEDSSIYLCSVRVRNTEAFFGQGTRLTVV.

V and J are TRBV6-1 and TRBJ2-1; tentative D call: TRBD1 (5 bases). This CDR3 contains 12 residues. Germline V lookup: CDR1 MNHNS, CDR2 SASEGT. V lost 6 bases and J lost 5, with 8 bases in between. The CDR3 here is CASRPRDNEQFF. Here the CDR3 DNA reads TGTGCCAGCAGGCCCAGGGACAATGAGCAGTTCTTC.

The genes are TRBV5-5 and TRBJ2-3, with TRBD1 matching over 7 bases. In germline, CDR1 is SGHKS, CDR2 YYEKEE (reference sequence). Germline trimming cut 4 bases from V and 2 bases from J; bases unmatched to any gene: 7. There are 15 residues in the CDR3. CDR3 DNA sequence: TGTGCCAGCAGCAAAACTGGGACAGACACAGATACGCAGTATTTT. Amino acid sequence: CASSKTGTDTDTQYF.